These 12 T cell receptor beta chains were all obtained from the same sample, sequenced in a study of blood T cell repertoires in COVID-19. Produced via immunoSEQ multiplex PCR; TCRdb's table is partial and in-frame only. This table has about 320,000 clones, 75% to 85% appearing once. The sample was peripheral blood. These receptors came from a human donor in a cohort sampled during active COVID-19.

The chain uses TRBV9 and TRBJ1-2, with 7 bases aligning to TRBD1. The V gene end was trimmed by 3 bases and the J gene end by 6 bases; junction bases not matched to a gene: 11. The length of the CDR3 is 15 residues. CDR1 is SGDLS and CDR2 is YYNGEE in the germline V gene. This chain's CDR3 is CASSEWDRDRDGYTF. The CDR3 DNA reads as TGTGCCAGCAGCGAATGGGACAGAGATAGAGATGGCTACACCTTC.

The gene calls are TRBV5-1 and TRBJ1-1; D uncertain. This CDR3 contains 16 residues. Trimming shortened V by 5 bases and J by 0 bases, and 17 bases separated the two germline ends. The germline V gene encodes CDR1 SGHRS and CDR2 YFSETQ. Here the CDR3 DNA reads TGCGCCAGCAGTTTCAGGTTTACGGGAATGAACACTGAAGCTTTCTTT. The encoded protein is CASSFRFTGMNTEAFF.

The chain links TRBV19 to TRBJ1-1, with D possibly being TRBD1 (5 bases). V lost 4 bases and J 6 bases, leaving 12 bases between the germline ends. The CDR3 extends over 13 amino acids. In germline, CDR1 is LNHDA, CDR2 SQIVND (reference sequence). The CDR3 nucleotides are TGTGCCAGTAGTAGCGGCAGGGAACCTGAAGCTTTCTTT. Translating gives CASSSGREPEAFF. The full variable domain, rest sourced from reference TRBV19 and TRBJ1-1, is DGGITQSPKYLFRKEGQNVTLSCEQNLNHDAMYWYRQDPGQGLRLIYYSQIVNDFQKGDIAEGYSVSREKKESFPLTVTSAQKNPTAFYLCASSSGREPEAFFGQGTRLTVV.

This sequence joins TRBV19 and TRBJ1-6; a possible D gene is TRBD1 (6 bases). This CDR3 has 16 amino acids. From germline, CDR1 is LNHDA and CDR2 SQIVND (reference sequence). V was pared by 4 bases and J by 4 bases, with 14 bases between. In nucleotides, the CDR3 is TGTGCCAGTAGTAGAACAGGGTTCGAATATAATTCACCCCTCCACTTT. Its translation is CASSRTGFEYNSPLHF.

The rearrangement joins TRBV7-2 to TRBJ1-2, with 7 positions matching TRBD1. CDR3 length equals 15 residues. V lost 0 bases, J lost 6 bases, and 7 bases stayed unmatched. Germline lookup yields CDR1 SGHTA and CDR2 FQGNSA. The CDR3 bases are TGTGCCAGCAGCTTAGCAACAGGGGTTCACCATGGCTACACCTTC. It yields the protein CASSLATGVHHGYTF.

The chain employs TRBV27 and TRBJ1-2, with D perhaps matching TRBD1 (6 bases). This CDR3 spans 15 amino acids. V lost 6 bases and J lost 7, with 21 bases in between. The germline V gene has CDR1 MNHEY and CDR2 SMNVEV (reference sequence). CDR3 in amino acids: CASRARGGGSSGYTF. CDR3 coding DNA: TGTGCCAGCAGGGCAAGGGGGGGCGGGTCGAGTGGCTACACCTTC.

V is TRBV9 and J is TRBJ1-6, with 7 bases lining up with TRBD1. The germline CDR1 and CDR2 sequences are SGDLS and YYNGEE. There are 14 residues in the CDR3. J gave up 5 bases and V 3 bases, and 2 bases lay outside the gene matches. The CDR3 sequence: CASSDTGDNSPLHF. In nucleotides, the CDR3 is TGTGCCAGCAGCGACACAGGGGATAATTCACCCCTCCACTTT.

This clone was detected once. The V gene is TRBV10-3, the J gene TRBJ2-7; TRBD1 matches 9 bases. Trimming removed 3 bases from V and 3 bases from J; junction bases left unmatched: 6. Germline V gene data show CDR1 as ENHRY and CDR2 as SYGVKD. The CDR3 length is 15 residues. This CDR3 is CAISEAQGAIYEQYF. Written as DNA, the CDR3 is TGTGCCATCAGTGAAGCACAGGGGGCGATCTACGAGCAGTACTTC.

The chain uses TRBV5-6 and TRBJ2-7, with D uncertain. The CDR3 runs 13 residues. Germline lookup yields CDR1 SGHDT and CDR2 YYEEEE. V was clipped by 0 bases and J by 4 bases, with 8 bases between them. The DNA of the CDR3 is TGTGCCAGCAGCTTGGGGGTACTATACGAGCAGTACTTC. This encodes CASSLGVLYEQYF. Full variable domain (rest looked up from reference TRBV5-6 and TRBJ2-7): DAGVTQSPTHLIKTRGQQVTLRCSPKSGHDTVSWYQQALGQGPQFIFQYYEEEERQRGNFPDRFSGHQFPNYSSELNVNALLLGDSALYLCASSLGVLYEQYFGPGTRLTVT.

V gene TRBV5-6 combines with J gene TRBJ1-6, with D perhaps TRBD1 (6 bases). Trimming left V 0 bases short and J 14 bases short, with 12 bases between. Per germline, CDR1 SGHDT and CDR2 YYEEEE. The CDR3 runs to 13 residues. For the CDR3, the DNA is TGTGCCAGCAGCTTGGCCGGGACACCGGCCCTCCACTTT. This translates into CASSLAGTPALHF.

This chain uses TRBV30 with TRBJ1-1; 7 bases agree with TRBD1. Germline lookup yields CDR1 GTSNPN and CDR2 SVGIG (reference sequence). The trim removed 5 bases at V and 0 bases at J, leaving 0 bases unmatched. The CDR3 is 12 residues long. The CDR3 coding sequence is TGTGCCTGGCAGGGGGTGAACACTGAAGCTTTCTTT. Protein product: CAWQGVNTEAFF.

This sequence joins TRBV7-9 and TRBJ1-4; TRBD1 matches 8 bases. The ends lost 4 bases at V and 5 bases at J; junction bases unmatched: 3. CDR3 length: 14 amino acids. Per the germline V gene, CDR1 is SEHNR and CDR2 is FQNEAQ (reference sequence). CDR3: CASSSGTGNEKLFF. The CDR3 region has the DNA TGTGCCAGCAGCTCCGGGACAGGCAATGAAAAACTGTTTTTT.